This T cell receptor beta chain was sequenced during a study of long-term antiretroviral therapy in people with HIV. Study-wide background: The earliest samples predate the 2015 immediate-ART recommendation by about a decade.

A v3.0 immunoSEQ assay was performed at survey level. The assay was immunoSEQ multiplex PCR, and TCRdb's table has in-frame clones only and misses some. The sample consists of 25,000 to 30,000 clones, around 89% of them appearing once. The CDR3 loop spans 17 amino acids. Trimming pared 3 bases from V and 4 bases from J, leaving 18 bases between. CDR1 and CDR2 (germline): SGHAT, FQNNGV. General observations from the study: Repertoire dominance by clones expanded before ART was seen at all time points. Spans of CDR3 length were tighter for HIV repertoires than for controls. Blood draws took place between about 2004 and 2018 and possibly involved older ART regimens.

Concerning this clone: Antigen unknown.

This clonotype originated in a man in his fifties with HIV. The rearrangement uses TRBV11-2 and TRBJ2-2, with TRBD2 as a possible D gene (5 bases). Sample: unsorted PBMCs, taken 3.2 years before starting antiretroviral therapy. DNA of the CDR3: TGTGCCAGCAGCTTGGGCCCCCGAAACGCGGGCACCGGGGAGCTGTTTTTT. It codes for CASSLGPRNAGTGELFF.